These T cell receptor beta chains were read from a single sample in a study of blood T cells in healthy people across ages. Via MiXCR, TCRdb re-called the 5' RACE reads, giving one row per CDR3 protein. The data hold around 280,000 distinct CDR3 sequences, with roughly 26% observed a single time. The material sequenced was blood. The receptors stem from an older woman in good health. The CDR3 runs from the conserved cysteine through the conserved F or W. The D gene is left open where the match is weak. A clone size is listed for some rows: how often the clone was seen (once, few, many), or a class if it is expanded.

NA,TRBJ2-1,few,TRBV9,13,CASSVVGNNEQFF,TGTGCCAGCAGCGTAGTAGGAAACAATGAGCAGTTCTTC
NA,TRBJ2-2,few,TRBV20-1,13,CSAPRGNTGELFF,TGCAGTGCCCCCCGAGGGAACACCGGGGAGCTGTTTTTT
NA,TRBJ2-5,NA,TRBV7-2,15,CASSLDRAIQETQYF,TGTGCCAGCAGCTTAGACAGGGCTATCCAAGAGACCCAGTACTTC
NA,TRBJ2-5,few,TRBV20-1,14,CSARESEDKETQYF,TGCAGTGCTAGAGAGTCGGAGGATAAAGAGACCCAGTACTTC
NA,TRBJ2-5,NA,TRBV15,13,CATSRGYTLSEFF,TGTGCCACCAGCAGAGGATACACCCTGAGCGAGTTCTTC
TRBD2,TRBJ2-7,few,TRBV20-1,18,CSARVGLAGGPSVYEQYF,TGCAGTGCTAGAGTGGGGCTAGCGGGAGGGCCATCAGTGTACGAGCAGTACTTC
TRBD2,TRBJ2-3,few,TRBV5-1,16,CASSPGTSARTDTQYF,TGCGCCAGCAGCCCCGGGACTAGCGCACGCACAGATACGCAGTATTTT
NA,TRBJ1-5,NA,TRBV4-3,14,CASSQGRWNQSQHF,TGCGCCAGCAGCCAAGGGCGGTGGAATCAGTCCCAGCATTTT
NA,TRBJ2-7,once,TRBV20-1,16,CSARDRKTVSSYEQYF,TGCAGTGCTAGAGATCGGAAGACAGTGAGCTCCTACGAGCAGTACTTC
TRBD1,TRBJ2-1,NA,TRBV28,15,CASSPDRGTHNEQFF,TGTGCCAGCAGTCCGGACAGGGGAACCCACAATGAGCAGTTCTTC
NA,TRBJ2-7,NA,TRBV20-1,11,CSAREAYEQYF,TGCAGTGCTAGAGAAGCCTACGAGCAGTACTTC
NA,TRBJ2-5,NA,TRBV4-2,15,CASSQDIGELETQYF,TGTGCCAGCAGCCAAGATATCGGGGAATTGGAGACCCAGTACTTC
TRBD2,TRBJ2-1,NA,TRBV5-1,15,CASSLEGGRATEQFF,TGCGCCAGCAGCTTGGAGGGCGGGAGGGCCACTGAGCAGTTCTTC
NA,TRBJ1-1,once,TRBV20-1,14,CSAVSGQVNTEAFF,TGCAGTGCTGTATCGGGACAAGTTAACACTGAAGCTTTCTTT
TRBD2,TRBJ2-5,NA,TRBV4-3,17,CASSQDRLAGGRETQYF,TGCGCCAGCAGCCAAGATCGGCTAGCGGGAGGAAGGGAGACCCAGTACTTC
NA,TRBJ2-1,few,TRBV7-3,14,CASSTQTGDNEQFF,TGTGCCAGCAGCACCCAGACAGGCGACAATGAGCAGTTCTTC
NA,TRBJ1-2,NA,TRBV24-1,13,CATSGLGTYGYTF,TGTGCCACCAGTGGGTTAGGGACGTATGGCTACACCTTC
NA,TRBJ1-2,many,TRBV4-3,12,CASSQWGYGYTF,TGCGCCAGCAGCCAATGGGGGTATGGCTACACCTTC
TRBD2,TRBJ2-5,NA,TRBV5-1,16,CASSFTGGTWGETQYF,TGCGCCAGCAGCTTCACGGGAGGGACCTGGGGGGAGACCCAGTACTTC
TRBD2,TRBJ2-1,NA,TRBV7-6,17,CASSLWASGSIYNEQFF,TGTGCCAGCAGCTTATGGGCTAGCGGGAGCATCTACAATGAGCAGTTCTTC
TRBD1,TRBJ2-2,NA,TRBV6-1,16,CASSLRDRGRGGELFF,TGTGCCAGCAGTCTCCGGGACAGGGGGCGAGGCGGGGAGCTGTTTTTT
TRBD2,TRBJ2-3,NA,TRBV5-1,17,CASSGRTSGENTDTQYF,TGCGCCAGCAGCGGCCGGACTAGCGGGGAGAACACAGATACGCAGTATTTT
NA,TRBJ1-4,few,TRBV7-9,15,CASSSTGERGEKLFF,TGTGCCAGCAGCTCAACGGGGGAGCGGGGTGAAAAACTGTTTTTT
NA,TRBJ1-1,few,TRBV6-1,14,CASNLPGGGAEAFF,TGTGCCAGCAATCTCCCCGGGGGAGGGGCTGAAGCTTTCTTT
TRBD2,TRBJ2-7,few,TRBV18,16,CASSPFSLAGGYEQYF,TGTGCCAGCTCACCATTCTCACTAGCGGGAGGGTACGAGCAGTACTTC
NA,TRBJ2-7,few,TRBV6-6,14,CASSYSRGYYEQYF,TGTGCCAGCAGTTACTCGAGAGGTTACTACGAGCAGTACTTC
NA,TRBJ2-5,NA,TRBV7-2,15,CASSLVQTRQETQYF,TGTGCCAGCAGCTTAGTCCAGACACGACAAGAGACCCAGTACTTC
NA,TRBJ2-5,few,TRBV5-1,14,CASRLVTNEETQYF,TGCGCCAGCCGACTTGTAACTAACGAAGAGACCCAGTACTTC
NA,TRBJ2-3,few,TRBV2,12,CASSEYGDTQYF,TGTGCCAGCAGTGAATACGGGGATACGCAGTATTTT
NA,TRBJ2-3,few,TRBV18,17,CASSPQSPATGTDTQYF,TGTGCCAGCTCGCCGCAGTCCCCAGCGACTGGCACAGATACGCAGTATTTT
NA,TRBJ1-4,few,TRBV29-1,15,CSVEIPGPKVEKLFF,TGCAGCGTTGAAATCCCGGGACCTAAAGTGGAAAAACTGTTTTTT
NA,TRBJ2-3,NA,TRBV20-1,12,CSAPGGTDTQYF,TGCAGTGCTCCCGGGGGCACAGATACGCAGTATTTT
NA,TRBJ2-7,many,TRBV6-5,13,CASSLQPVGEQYF,TGTGCCAGCAGTTTACAACCAGTGGGCGAGCAGTACTTC
NA,TRBJ2-1,few,TRBV7-3,15,CASSVIGLRGNEQFF,TGTGCCAGCAGCGTAATCGGACTTCGGGGCAATGAGCAGTTCTTC
NA,TRBJ2-1,NA,TRBV11-2,15,CASSLERRRNNEQFF,TGTGCCAGCAGCTTAGAAAGGAGAAGGAACAATGAGCAGTTCTTC
TRBD2,TRBJ2-1,NA,TRBV7-2,15,CASSRRGSAYNEQFF,TGTGCCAGCAGCCGGCGGGGGTCCGCCTACAATGAGCAGTTCTTC
NA,TRBJ2-1,many,TRBV11-2,15,CASSFAQSSYNEQFF,TGTGCCAGCAGCTTTGCGCAGAGCTCCTACAATGAGCAGTTCTTC
NA,TRBJ1-5,NA,TRBV20-1,13,CSAADRSWQPQHF,TGCAGTGCCGCTGACAGGTCATGGCAGCCCCAGCATTTT
NA,TRBJ2-5,NA,TRBV20-1,13,CSARGAGMETQYF,TGCAGTGCTAGAGGGGCTGGGATGGAGACCCAGTACTTC
NA,TRBJ2-3,few,TRBV7-9,15,CASSPVGHFTDTQYF,TGTGCCAGCAGCCCGGTCGGACACTTCACAGATACGCAGTATTTT
NA,TRBJ1-6,few,TRBV20-1,14,CSAITSRGGSPLHF,TGCAGTGCTATTACTAGCAGGGGCGGTTCACCCCTCCACTTT
TRBD2,TRBJ2-7,NA,TRBV7-2,17,CASSLVLSGSASYEQYF,TGTGCCAGCAGCTTAGTTCTTAGCGGGAGCGCCTCCTACGAGCAGTACTTC
NA,TRBJ2-7,NA,TRBV12-3/TRBV12-4,14,CASRARGSSYEQYF,TGTGCCAGCAGGGCCAGAGGCAGCTCCTACGAGCAGTACTTC
TRBD2,TRBJ2-3,few,TRBV20-1,16,CSATRPLAGNADTQYF,TGCAGTGCTACAAGACCTCTAGCGGGAAACGCAGATACGCAGTATTTT
TRBD2,TRBJ2-3,few,TRBV12-3/TRBV12-4,16,CASRPGLVRGTDTQYF,TGTGCCAGCAGACCCGGACTAGTTCGAGGCACAGATACGCAGTATTTT
TRBD2,TRBJ2-3,NA,TRBV7-9,15,CASRSREEGTDTQYF,TGTGCCAGCAGAAGTCGGGAGGAGGGCACAGATACGCAGTATTTT
NA,TRBJ2-5,few,TRBV7-9,12,CANGDTQETQYF,TGTGCCAATGGGGACACCCAAGAGACCCAGTACTTC
NA,TRBJ2-1,NA,TRBV28,11,CGGKNYSEQFF,TGTGGCGGGAAAAACTACAGTGAGCAGTTCTTC
TRBD1,TRBJ1-4,NA,TRBV20-1,15,CSARGRMGANEKLFF,TGCAGTGCAAGGGGGCGGATGGGGGCTAATGAAAAACTGTTTTTT
NA,TRBJ1-6,NA,TRBV6-5,14,CAIRRSSYNSPLHF,TGTGCCATCAGACGGAGCTCCTATAATTCACCCCTCCACTTT
NA,TRBJ1-1,few,TRBV3-1,14,CASSQAGAGTEAFF,TGTGCCAGCAGCCAGGCGGGGGCGGGGACTGAAGCTTTCTTT
TRBD1,TRBJ1-4,few,TRBV25-1,15,CASSHRRDSSEKLFF,TGTGCCAGCAGCCACCGAAGGGACAGTAGCGAAAAACTGTTTTTT
NA,TRBJ2-3,few,TRBV29-1,11,CSVDSLDTQYF,TGCAGCGTTGATTCCTTGGATACGCAGTATTTT